These 18 T cell receptor beta chains came from one sample sequenced in a study of PD-1 blockade in classical Hodgkin lymphoma. Each and every patient relapsed after autologous stem cell transplantation, and patients got differing brentuximab vedotin exposure. This table comes from immunoSEQ multiplex PCR, and its TCRdb copy is limited to in-frame clones, with some not included. The sample has 13,000 to 15,000 clones, roughly 80% seen once. Sequenced material: peripheral blood mononuclear cells (PBMCs), taken at baseline. These receptors came from a human donor with classical Hodgkin lymphoma.

The V call is TRBV29-1, the J call TRBJ2-7; D gene unclear. CDR1 and CDR2 (germline): SQVTM, ANQGSEA. V lost 4 bases and J 2 bases, leaving 9 bases between the germline ends. This CDR3 contains 12 residues. DNA of the CDR3: TGCAGCGTTGTGGCGCGGACCTACGAGCAGTACTTC. This encodes CSVVARTYEQYF.

The chain is built from TRBV27 and TRBJ2-5, with 7 nucleotides matching TRBD2. CDR1 is MNHEY and CDR2 is SMNVEV in the germline V gene (reference sequence). The CDR3 is 15 residues long. J was trimmed by 5 bases and V by 0 bases; bases with no gene match: 6. The CDR3 DNA reads TGTGCCAGCAGTTTATCGGGGGGGGGAAGGGAGACCCAGTACTTC. Protein sequence: CASSLSGGGRETQYF.

The chain joins TRBV5-1 to TRBJ2-2; D gene unclear. Germline V lookup: CDR1 SGHRS, CDR2 YFSETQ. This CDR3 is built from 16 residues. Trimming stripped 1 base from V and 2 bases from J, with 12 bases between. DNA for the CDR3: TGCGCCAGCAGCTTGCGGACGTCAGGTAACACCGGGGAGCTGTTTTTT. This codes for CASSLRTSGNTGELFF.

This clone was seen more than once but under ten times. V gene TRBV27 combines with J gene TRBJ2-7; TRBD1 matches 8 bases. From germline, CDR1 is MNHEY and CDR2 SMNVEV (reference sequence). V trimming: 5 bases; J trimming: 2 bases; junction bases outside the gene matches: 20. The CDR3 covers 19 residues. The CDR3 region is CASSLGTGSSLVVTYEQYF. The CDR3 nucleotides are TGTGCCAGCAGTCTAGGGACAGGATCATCCCTAGTGGTGACCTACGAGCAGTACTTC.

The chain has TRBV7-4 and TRBJ2-7; no definite D call. Between the trimmed V and J ends, which lost 2 bases and 2 bases, there was a span of 7 bases. Germline V gives CDR1 SGHVT, CDR2 SQSDAQ. CDR3 size: 13 residues. The CDR3 coding sequence is TGTGCCAGCAGCTTAAATTGGGCCTACGAGCAGTACTTC. It specifies CASSLNWAYEQYF. The complete variable domain, with remaining parts taken from reference TRBV7-4 and TRBJ2-7, reads GAGVSQSPRYKVAKRGRDVALRCDSISGHVTLYWYRQTLGQGSEVLTYSQSDAQRDKSGRPSGRFSAERPERSVSTLKIQRTEQGDSAVYLCASSLNWAYEQYFGPGTRLTVT.

This clone was recorded a few times. The chain recombines TRBV18 with TRBJ1-6; D possibly corresponds to TRBD1 (6 bases). V shed 4 bases and J shed 7 bases, with 8 bases lying between them. Germline loops: CDR1 KGHSH, CDR2 LQKENI. This CDR3 region has 13 residues. The CDR3, as DNA: TGTGCCAGCTCACAAGGGGGGAATTCACCCCTCCACTTT. It yields the protein CASSQGGNSPLHF.

The chain is built from TRBV2 and TRBJ1-6; D not certain. V dropped 5 bases and J dropped 8 bases, with 16 bases sitting between them. The CDR3 extends over 15 amino acids. Germline CDR1 and CDR2: SNHLY and FYNNEI. Here the CDR3 reads CASSPADLSYSPLHF. The CDR3, as DNA: TGTGCCAGCAGTCCAGCAGACCTAAGTTATTCACCCCTCCACTTT.

This clone was detected only once. The CDR3 loop reads CASSPLSSLENEQFF. The CDR3 region has the DNA TGTGCCAGCTCACCACTCTCCAGTCTGGAGAATGAGCAGTTCTTC. The chain is built from TRBV18 and TRBJ2-1; D gene unclear. Germline CDR1 is KGHSH and CDR2 is LQKENI. The CDR3 is made up of 15 amino acids. V lost 1 base and J lost 7, with 14 bases in between.

This clone was observed once. The chain combines TRBV6-5 with TRBJ1-2; D is unclear. Per the germline V gene, CDR1 is MNHEY and CDR2 is SVGAGI. This CDR3 is built from 13 residues. Trimming removed 2 bases from V and 2 bases from J, with 6 bases in between. This CDR3 reads CASSYAGNYGYTF. CDR3 in DNA: TGTGCCAGCAGTTACGCCGGAAACTATGGCTACACCTTC.

CDR3: CASSQLQGYGGELFF. The DNA of the CDR3 is TGCGCCAGCAGCCAGTTACAGGGTTACGGCGGGGAGCTGTTTTTT. The chain recombines TRBV4-1 with TRBJ2-2; D is possibly TRBD1 (6 bases). This CDR3 is built from 15 residues. Trimming stripped 3 bases from V and 7 bases from J, with 15 bases between. The germline V gene encodes CDR1 MGHRA and CDR2 YSYEKL.

The CDR3 loop is CASSYRGLPPGEQYF. The CDR3 DNA is TGTGCCAGCAGTTACAGGGGACTTCCCCCGGGCGAGCAGTACTTC. V is TRBV6-6 and J is TRBJ2-7, with TRBD2 as a possible D gene (6 bases). Trimming took off 2 bases at V and 6 bases at J, with 17 bases between the two ends. The CDR3 totals 15 residues. Germline CDR1 MNHNY, CDR2 SVGAGI (reference sequence).

This clone is judged large. The chain links TRBV7-9 to TRBJ1-2; 7 bases agree with TRBD1. Germline trimming cut 8 bases from V and 6 bases from J; bases unmatched to any gene: 6. Germline loops: CDR1 SEHNR, CDR2 FQNEAQ (reference sequence). This CDR3 contains 12 residues. DNA of the CDR3: TGTGCCAGCCCTAGGGGGCTCGATGGCTACACCTTC. As protein: CASPRGLDGYTF. Full variable domain (missing parts from reference TRBV7-9 and TRBJ1-2): DTGVSQNPRHKITKRGQNVTFRCDPISEHNRLYWYRQTLGQGPEFLTYFQNEAQLEKSRLLSDRFSAERPKGSFSTLEIQRTEQGDSAMYLCASPRGLDGYTFGSGTRLTVV.

The rearrangement joins TRBV5-5 to TRBJ1-1, with D possibly being TRBD1 (6 bases). The germline V and J ends were trimmed by 6 bases and 8 bases, with 26 bases remaining between them. Germline V CDR1 and CDR2: SGHKS, YYEKEE (reference sequence). The CDR3 has 16 amino acids. The CDR3 DNA is TGTGCCAGCATATACAGGGTTGAGCTAAGCCTTGAGGAAGCTTTCTTT. Amino acids: CASIYRVELSLEEAFF.

The chain combines TRBV2 with TRBJ2-3; no clear D gene. There are 17 residues in the CDR3. The V gene lost 5 bases and the J gene lost 2 bases, with 20 bases spanning the gap. In germline, CDR1 is SNHLY, CDR2 FYNNEI. DNA for the CDR3: TGTGCCAGCAGTCGGGCTAGGGATCTACGGTTCACAGATACGCAGTATTTT. Translated: CASSRARDLRFTDTQYF.

This chain links TRBV2 with TRBJ2-2, with a tentative D call TRBD2 (6 bases). The CDR3 runs 15 residues. The germline CDR1 and CDR2 sequences are SNHLY and FYNNEI. V was clipped by 10 bases and J by 4 bases, with 19 bases between them. The CDR3 here is CAIASGSTLTGELFF. The CDR3 nucleotides read TGTGCCATCGCATCCGGGAGTACCCTCACCGGGGAGCTGTTTTTT.

There are a few counts of this clone. The V call is TRBV4-3, the J call TRBJ2-7; 11 bases agree with TRBD2. The CDR3 consists of 16 residues. Losses at the gene ends were 0 bases for V and 6 bases for J; bases not matched to a gene: 7. CDR1 and CDR2 from the germline V gene are LGHNA and YSLEER. CDR3 protein: CASSQDQLAGALEQYF. The DNA for the CDR3 is TGCGCCAGCAGCCAAGATCAACTAGCGGGGGCCCTCGAGCAGTACTTC.

The count of this clone is one. This chain links TRBV5-1 with TRBJ1-3; D is ambiguous. Trimming stripped 0 bases from V and 0 bases from J, with 10 bases between. Germline V lookup: CDR1 SGHRS, CDR2 YFSETQ. This CDR3 spans 16 amino acids. The DNA for the CDR3 is TGCGCCAGCAGCTTGGTAGCCTTGAGCTCTGGAAACACCATATATTTT. It yields the protein CASSLVALSSGNTIYF.

This chain connects TRBV18 to TRBJ2-2; D possibly uses TRBD1 or TRBD2 (6 bases each). With 6 bases removed from V and 4 bases from J, the gap between germline ends came to 15 bases. Germline V gives CDR1 KGHSH, CDR2 LQKENI. This CDR3 is built from 15 residues. The CDR3 is CASSRDTGATGELFF. The CDR3, as DNA: TGTGCCAGCTCTCGAGACACGGGGGCCACCGGGGAGCTGTTTTTT.